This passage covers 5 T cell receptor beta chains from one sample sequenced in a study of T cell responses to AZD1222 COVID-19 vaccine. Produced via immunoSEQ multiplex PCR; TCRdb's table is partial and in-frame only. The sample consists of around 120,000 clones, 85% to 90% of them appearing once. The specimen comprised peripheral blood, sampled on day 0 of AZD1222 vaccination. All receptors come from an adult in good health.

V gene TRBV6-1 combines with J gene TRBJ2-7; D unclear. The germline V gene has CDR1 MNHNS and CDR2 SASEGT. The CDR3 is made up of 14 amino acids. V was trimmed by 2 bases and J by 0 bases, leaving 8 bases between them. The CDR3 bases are TGTGCCAGCAGTGAACGGTCGCCCTCCTACGAGCAGTACTTC. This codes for CASSERSPSYEQYF.

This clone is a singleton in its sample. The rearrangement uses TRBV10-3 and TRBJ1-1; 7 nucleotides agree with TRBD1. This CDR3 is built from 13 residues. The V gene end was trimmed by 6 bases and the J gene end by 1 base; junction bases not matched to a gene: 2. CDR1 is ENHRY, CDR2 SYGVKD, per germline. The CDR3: CAIRGQENTEAFF. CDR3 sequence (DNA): TGTGCCATCAGAGGACAGGAGAACACTGAAGCTTTCTTT.

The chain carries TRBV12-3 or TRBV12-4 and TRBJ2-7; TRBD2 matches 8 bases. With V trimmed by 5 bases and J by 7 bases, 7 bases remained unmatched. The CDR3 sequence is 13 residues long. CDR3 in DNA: TGTGCCAGCAGTCTCACGGGCGGGGGGGAGCAGTACTTC. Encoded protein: CASSLTGGGEQYF.

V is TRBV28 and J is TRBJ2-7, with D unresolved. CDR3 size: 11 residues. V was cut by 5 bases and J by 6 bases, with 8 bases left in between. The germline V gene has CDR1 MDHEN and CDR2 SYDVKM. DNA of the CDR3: TGTGCCAGCAGTGTTGGAATCGAGCAGTACTTC. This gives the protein CASSVGIEQYF.

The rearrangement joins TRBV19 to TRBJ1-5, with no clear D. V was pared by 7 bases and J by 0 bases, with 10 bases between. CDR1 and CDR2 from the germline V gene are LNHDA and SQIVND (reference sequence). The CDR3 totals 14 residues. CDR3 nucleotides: TGTGCCAGTACCTTGGCGGGTAGCAATCAGCCCCAGCATTTT. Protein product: CASTLAGSNQPQHF.